This paragraph reports one T cell receptor (beta chain). The target antigen is unknown. This record comes from a study of CD8 T cells in Susac syndrome. Overall study results and limits: Clonal expansion was present among Susac CD8+ cells. This expansion reached its peak in TEMRA cells and in active patients.

With random hexamers, 0.5 to 1 ug RNA was reverse transcribed. One entry per CDR3 protein, called by TCRdb with MiXCR from the immunoSEQ multiplex PCR reads. The data contain about 82,000 distinct CDR3 sequences, 96% of them singletons. CDR1 LNHNV and CDR2 YYDKDF come from the germline V gene (reference sequence). The CDR3 runs 18 residues. The V segment lost 0 bases and the J segment 4 bases; nucleotides outside the gene matches: 11. This clonotype originated in a human donor with Susac syndrome. This sequence joins TRBV15 and TRBJ2-3; TRBD2 aligns across 9 bases. What was sequenced was CD8+ T cells from PBMCs. The CDR3 loop is CATSRDRLAGTTSDTQYF. The CDR3 coding sequence is TGTGCCACCAGCAGAGATCGGCTAGCGGGGACTACTTCAGATACGCAGTATTTT.